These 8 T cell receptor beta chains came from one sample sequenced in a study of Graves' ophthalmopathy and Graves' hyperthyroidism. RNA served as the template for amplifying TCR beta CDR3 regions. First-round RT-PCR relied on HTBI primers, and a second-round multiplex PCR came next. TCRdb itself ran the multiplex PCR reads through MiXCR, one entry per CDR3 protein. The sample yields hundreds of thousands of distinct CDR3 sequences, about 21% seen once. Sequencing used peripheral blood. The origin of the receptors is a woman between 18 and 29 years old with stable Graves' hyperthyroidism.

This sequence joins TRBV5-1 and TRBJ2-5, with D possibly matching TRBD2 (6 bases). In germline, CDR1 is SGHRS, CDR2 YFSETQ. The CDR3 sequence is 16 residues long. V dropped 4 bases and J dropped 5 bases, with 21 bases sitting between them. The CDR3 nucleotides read TGCGCCAGCAGCCAAGGGAATCGGAGGGCCGGGGAGACCCAGTACTTC. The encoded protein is CASSQGNRRAGETQYF.

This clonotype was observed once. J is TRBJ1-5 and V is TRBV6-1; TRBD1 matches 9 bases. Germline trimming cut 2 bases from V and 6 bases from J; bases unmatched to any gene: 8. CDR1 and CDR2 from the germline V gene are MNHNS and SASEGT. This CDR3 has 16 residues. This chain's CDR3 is CASSELGTGMGQPQHF. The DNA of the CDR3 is TGTGCCAGCAGTGAACTTGGGACAGGGATGGGTCAGCCCCAGCATTTT.

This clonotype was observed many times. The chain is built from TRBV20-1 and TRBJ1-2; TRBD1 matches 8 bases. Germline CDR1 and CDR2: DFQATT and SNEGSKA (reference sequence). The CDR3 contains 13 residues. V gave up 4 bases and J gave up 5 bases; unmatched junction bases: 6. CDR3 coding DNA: TGCAGTGCTAAATCGGACAGGGATTATGGCTACACCTTC. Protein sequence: CSAKSDRDYGYTF.

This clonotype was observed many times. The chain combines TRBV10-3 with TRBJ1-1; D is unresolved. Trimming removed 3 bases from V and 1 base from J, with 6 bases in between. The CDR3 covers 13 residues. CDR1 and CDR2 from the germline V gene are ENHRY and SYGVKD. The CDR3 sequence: CAISDDSNTEAFF. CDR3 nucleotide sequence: TGTGCCATCAGTGACGACTCGAACACTGAAGCTTTCTTT.

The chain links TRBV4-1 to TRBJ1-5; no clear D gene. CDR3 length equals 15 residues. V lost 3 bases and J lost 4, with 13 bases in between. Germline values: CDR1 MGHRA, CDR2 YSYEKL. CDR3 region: CASSQSTGQNQPQHF. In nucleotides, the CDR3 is TGCGCCAGCAGCCAGTCGACTGGCCAGAATCAGCCCCAGCATTTT.

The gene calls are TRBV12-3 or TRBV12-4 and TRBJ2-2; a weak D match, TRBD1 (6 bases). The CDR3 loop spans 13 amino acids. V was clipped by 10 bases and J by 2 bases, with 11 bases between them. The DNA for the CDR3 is TGTGCCACCAAGGACAGCAACACCGGGGAGCTGTTTTTT. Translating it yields CATKDSNTGELFF.

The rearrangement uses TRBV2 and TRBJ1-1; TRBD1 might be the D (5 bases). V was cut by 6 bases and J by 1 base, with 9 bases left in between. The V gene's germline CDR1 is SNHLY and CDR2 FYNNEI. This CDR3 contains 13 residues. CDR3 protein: CASSNQGNTEAFF. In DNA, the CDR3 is TGTGCCAGCAGCAACCAGGGGAACACTGAAGCTTTCTTT.

CDR3 sequence (DNA): TGTGCCAGCAGCGTAGCTGAGGGGATGCGAACTGAAGCTTTCTTT. It translates to CASSVAEGMRTEAFF. This chain connects TRBV9 to TRBJ1-1; D is perhaps TRBD1 (5 bases). Germline V gene lookup returns CDR1 SGDLS and CDR2 YYNGEE. V lost 0 bases, J lost 5 bases, and 14 bases lay in between. This CDR3 comprises 15 residues.